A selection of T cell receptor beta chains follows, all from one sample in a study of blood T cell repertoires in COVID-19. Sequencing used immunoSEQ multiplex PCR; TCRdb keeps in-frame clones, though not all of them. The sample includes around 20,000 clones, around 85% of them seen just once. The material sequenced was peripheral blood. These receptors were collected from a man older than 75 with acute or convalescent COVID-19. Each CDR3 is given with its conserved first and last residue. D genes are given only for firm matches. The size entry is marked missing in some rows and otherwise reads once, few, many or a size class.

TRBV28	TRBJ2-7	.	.	CASSLVDNSYEQYF	TGTGCCAGCAGTTTAGTGGACAACTCCTACGAGCAGTACTTC
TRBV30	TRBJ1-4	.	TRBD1	CAWSTGQGTSRIQLFF	TGTGCCTGGAGCACGGGACAGGGAACGTCAAGGATCCAACTGTTTTTT
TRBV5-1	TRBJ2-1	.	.	CASSLEAGSSYNEQFF	TGCGCCAGCAGCTTGGAGGCGGGGAGCTCCTACAATGAGCAGTTCTTC
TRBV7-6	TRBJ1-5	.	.	CASSLAGRWGDQPQHF	TGTGCCAGCAGCTTAGCGGGGAGGTGGGGGGATCAGCCCCAGCATTTT
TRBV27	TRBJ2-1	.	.	CASSLDPGINEQFF	TGTGCCAGCAGTTTAGATCCGGGAATCAATGAGCAGTTCTTC
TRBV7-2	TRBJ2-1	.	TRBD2	CASSRNAGAYNEQFF	TGTGCCAGCAGCCGTAACGCGGGGGCCTACAATGAGCAGTTCTTC
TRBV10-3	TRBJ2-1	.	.	CAINFGEYNEQFF	TGTGCCATCAATTTCGGGGAATACAATGAGCAGTTCTTC
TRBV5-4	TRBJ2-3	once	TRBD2	CASSGFRAGGLADTQYF	TGTGCCAGCAGCGGATTTCGCGCGGGGGGGCTTGCAGATACGCAGTATTTT
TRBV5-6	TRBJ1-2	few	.	CASSLSGYKGYTF	TGTGCCAGCAGCTTATCAGGGTATAAGGGCTACACCTTC
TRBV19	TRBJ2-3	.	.	CASSMGGRPTDTQYF	TGTGCCAGTAGTATGGGGGGACGGCCCACGGATACGCAGTATTTT